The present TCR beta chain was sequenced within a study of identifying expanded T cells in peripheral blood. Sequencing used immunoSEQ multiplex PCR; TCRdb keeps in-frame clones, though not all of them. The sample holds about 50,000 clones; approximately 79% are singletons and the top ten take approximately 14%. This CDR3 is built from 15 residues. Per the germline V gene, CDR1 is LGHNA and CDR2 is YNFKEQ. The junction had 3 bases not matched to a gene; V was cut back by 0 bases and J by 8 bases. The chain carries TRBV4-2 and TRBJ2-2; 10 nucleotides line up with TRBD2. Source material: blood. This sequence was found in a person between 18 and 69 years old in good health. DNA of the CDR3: TGTGCCAGCAGCCAAGATGTAGCGGGAGGTGGGGAGCTGTTTTTT. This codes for CASSQDVAGGGELFF.